This paragraph reports one T cell receptor (beta chain). Its antigen is unidentified. Measured with immunoSEQ multiplex PCR; TCRdb has only the in-frame clones, and not every one. Of 120,000 to 150,000 clones in the sample, more than 75% were seen once. These data are taken from a study of T cell responses to AZD1222 COVID-19 vaccine. Findings and caveats of the study: As reported, nearly half of all spike-specific TCRs target variant regions that are unmutated.

This CDR3 region has 15 residues. Germline V gene sequence: CDR1 SGHTA, CDR2 FQGNSA. Trimming at V came to 5 bases and at J to 2 bases, leaving 4 bases not matched to a gene. The sequence was obtained from an adult in good health. The chain recombines TRBV7-2 with TRBJ2-3; 10 bases map to TRBD2. Sample: peripheral blood, taken on day 0 of AZD1222 vaccination. CDR3 sequence reads: CASSELAGNTDTQYF. The CDR3 nucleotides read TGTGCCAGCAGCGAACTAGCGGGAAACACAGATACGCAGTATTTT.